What follows are 21 T cell receptor beta chains derived from one specimen sequenced in a study of Tregs in tolerant kidney transplant recipients. The assay was immunoSEQ multiplex PCR, and TCRdb's table has in-frame clones only and misses some. The table shows tens of thousands of clones, with around 83% occurring only once. Sequenced material: CD4+ T cells from blood. The receptors were gathered from a human donor in good health.

This clone has only one observation. The genes are TRBV19 and TRBJ1-5; tentatively, D is TRBD1 (6 bases). Deletions cut 7 bases from V and 3 bases from J, with 19 bases between. Germline V gene sequence: CDR1 LNHDA, CDR2 SQIVND (reference sequence). The CDR3 runs to 16 residues. The CDR3 region has the DNA TGTGCCAGTAATAACAGGGAAAGGGGATACAATCAGCCCCAGCATTTT. Its translation: CASNNRERGYNQPQHF.

A few counts support this clone. This chain joins TRBV19 and TRBJ1-5; 8 bases agree with TRBD1. Germline CDR1 is LNHDA and CDR2 is SQIVND (reference sequence). CDR3 size: 14 residues. Trimming cost V 3 bases and J 10 bases; bases outside gene matches: 8. CDR3 region: CASSMITGGGPQHF. CDR3 bases: TGTGCCAGTAGTATGATAACAGGGGGAGGACCCCAGCATTTT.

This chain connects TRBV5-8 to TRBJ2-1; D is unclear. CDR1 is SGHTS, CDR2 YDEGEE, per germline. The CDR3 extends over 14 amino acids. The V gene lost 4 bases and the J gene lost 4 bases, with 12 bases spanning the gap. This CDR3 reads CASSILLGYNEQFF. The CDR3 DNA reads as TGTGCCAGCAGCATCCTCTTGGGTTACAATGAGCAGTTCTTC.

This chain connects TRBV11-1 to TRBJ1-4; D unclear. CDR1 is SGHAT and CDR2 is FQDESV in the germline V gene (reference sequence). This CDR3 contains 14 residues. V was trimmed by 6 bases and J by 8 bases, leaving 16 bases between them. CDR3 protein: CASSSPLVEEKLFF. In nucleotides, the CDR3 is TGTGCCAGCAGTTCCCCCCTCGTTGAGGAAAAACTGTTTTTT.

V usage is TRBV18 and J usage is TRBJ1-1; no firm D call. The CDR3 is 13 residues long. CDR1 and CDR2 from the germline V gene are KGHSH and LQKENI. V lost 3 bases, J lost 3 bases, and 8 bases lay in between. This CDR3 reads CASSPYSDTEAFF. CDR3 DNA sequence: TGTGCCAGCTCACCTTACTCCGACACTGAAGCTTTCTTT.

This clone was recorded a few times. V and J are TRBV6-1 and TRBJ1-2, with D maybe TRBD1 (5 bases). V lost 1 base, J lost 6 bases, and 12 bases lay in between. Germline CDR1 reads MNHNS; CDR2 reads SASEGT. The CDR3 spans 14 residues. The CDR3 DNA is TGTGCCAGCAGTGAAGGGGGGAAGATCGATGGCTACACCTTC. Amino acid sequence: CASSEGGKIDGYTF.

In regard to this clone: Other DNA variants within this sample encode the same CDR3. This chain links TRBV4-1 with TRBJ2-2; D is uncertain. The V end lost 3 bases, the J end lost 8 bases, and 4 bases lay between the germline ends. This CDR3 comprises 11 residues. Looked up from germline, CDR1 is MGHRA and CDR2 is YSYEKL. As DNA, the CDR3 is TGCGCCAGCAGCCAGTGGGGGGAGCTGTTTTTT. The encoded protein is CASSQWGELFF.

The chain uses TRBV6-5 and TRBJ1-6; the D is unclear. This CDR3 has 13 amino acids. The germline V and J ends were trimmed by 6 bases and 0 bases, with 3 bases remaining between them. Germline values: CDR1 MNHEY, CDR2 SVGAGI. The CDR3 DNA follows: TGTGCCAGCAGGCGCTCCTATAATTCACCCCTCCACTTT. Protein product: CASRRSYNSPLHF.

The chain carries TRBV7-3 and TRBJ2-2, with TRBD1 identical over 9 bases. Germline V gene lookup returns CDR1 SGHTA and CDR2 FQGTGA. CDR3 length equals 17 residues. With 2 bases clipped from V and 5 bases from J, the junction kept 9 bases outside the gene matches. Here the CDR3 DNA reads TGTGCCAGCAGCTTAGTACCACGGGACAGGGAGACCGGGGAGCTGTTTTTT. This gives the protein CASSLVPRDRETGELFF.

The chain combines TRBV11-3 with TRBJ1-1; D unresolved. The germline V and J ends were trimmed by 2 bases and 11 bases, with 18 bases remaining between them. The CDR3 runs to 14 residues. Germline values: CDR1 SGHNT, CDR2 YENEEA. The CDR3 loop is CASSLSLLRGDAFF. In nucleotides, the CDR3 is TGTGCCAGCAGCTTAAGCCTATTGCGGGGTGACGCTTTCTTT.

The V call is TRBV11-3, the J call TRBJ2-2, with TRBD1 matching 9 bases. Germline CDR1 SGHNT, CDR2 YENEEA. This CDR3 is 15 amino acids long. V was clipped by 5 bases and J by 5 bases; unmatched bases: 6. The DNA for the CDR3 is TGTGCCAGCAGCGGCCGGGACAGGGCGACCGGGGAGCTGTTTTTT. Translating it yields CASSGRDRATGELFF.

This chain connects TRBV2 to TRBJ2-1, with 9 bases matching TRBD2. Germline CDR1 reads SNHLY; CDR2 reads FYNNEI. The V gene end was trimmed by 3 bases and the J gene end by 8 bases; junction bases not matched to a gene: 8. The CDR3 contains 15 residues. The CDR3 protein is CASSEGSSGTHEQFF. CDR3 coding DNA: TGTGCCAGCAGTGAGGGGTCTAGCGGGACTCATGAGCAGTTCTTC.

The gene calls are TRBV11-3 and TRBJ2-1, with D possibly being TRBD1 or TRBD2 (6 bases each). Germline assignment: CDR1 SGHNT and CDR2 YENEEA. Trimming took off 5 bases at V and 6 bases at J, with 11 bases between the two ends. CDR3 length: 13 amino acids. The CDR3 is CASSLRGPNEQFF. The DNA for the CDR3 is TGTGCCAGCAGCCTACGGGGGCCCAATGAGCAGTTCTTC. The full variable domain, completed using reference TRBV11-3 and TRBJ2-1, is EAGVVQSPRYKIIEKKQPVAFWCNPISGHNTLYWYLQNLGQGPELLIRYENEEAVDDSQLPKDRFSAERLKGVDSTLKIQPAELGDSAVYLCASSLRGPNEQFFGPGTRLTVL.

On this clone itself: Within the sample, other DNA sequences also encode this same CDR3. The V call is TRBV6-5, the J call TRBJ1-2, with no clear D. Trimming took 6 bases from V and 5 from J, leaving 7 bases between them. Germline V gene sequence: CDR1 MNHEY, CDR2 SVGAGI. This CDR3 comprises 11 residues. Here the CDR3 DNA reads TGTGCCAGCAGCCGAGGGTATGGCTACACCTTC. Translated, it gives CASSRGYGYTF.

The chain is built from TRBV5-7 and TRBJ1-5; weak D call: TRBD1 (5 bases). TRBV5-7 is marked as an open reading frame, function uncertain. The CDR3 contains 16 residues. Trimming pared 6 bases from V and 3 bases from J, leaving 19 bases between. CDR3 bases: TGTGCCAGCACCTGGGGAGGGGTTGGCCTCAATCAGCCCCAGCATTTT. It yields the protein CASTWGGVGLNQPQHF.

This clone has just a few counts. V is TRBV9 and J is TRBJ1-2; D unclear. The ends were cut back, 0 bases at V and 7 bases at J, with 13 bases in the middle. This CDR3 region has 14 residues. Germline V gives CDR1 SGDLS, CDR2 YYNGEE. CDR3 bases: TGTGCCAGCAGCGTAGAGCCCCCTGCAAGTGGCTACACCTTC. Protein sequence: CASSVEPPASGYTF.

The chain is built from TRBV5-6 and TRBJ2-7, with D possibly matching TRBD1 (5 bases). Trimming cost V 4 bases and J 2 bases, with 10 bases left between them. The CDR3 has 13 residues. CDR1 and CDR2 from the germline V gene are SGHDT and YYEEEE. CDR3 protein: CASSPQATYEQYF. The CDR3 DNA is TGTGCCAGCAGCCCACAGGCGACCTACGAGCAGTACTTC. The entire variable domain, with the rest obtained from reference TRBV5-6 and TRBJ2-7, is as follows: DAGVTQSPTHLIKTRGQQVTLRCSPKSGHDTVSWYQQALGQGPQFIFQYYEEEERQRGNFPDRFSGHQFPNYSSELNVNALLLGDSALYLCASSPQATYEQYFGPGTRLTVT.

V is TRBV5-6 and J is TRBJ1-2; TRBD1 aligns across 7 bases. The CDR3 runs to 16 residues. Germline CDR1 and CDR2: SGHDT and YYEEEE. V trimming: 4 bases; J trimming: 5 bases; junction bases outside the gene matches: 14. In DNA form, the CDR3 reads TGTGCCAGCAGCCGACAGGGACCCCCCACAGTATATGGCTACACCTTC. This gives the protein CASSRQGPPTVYGYTF.

J is TRBJ2-3 and V is TRBV11-2; perhaps TRBD1 as D (6 bases). V lost 3 bases to trimming and J lost 4 bases, with 11 bases between them. Germline loops: CDR1 SGHAT, CDR2 FQNNGV. This CDR3 has 14 residues. The chain's CDR3 is CASSLGAGADTQYF. The CDR3 DNA reads as TGTGCCAGCAGCTTGGGGGCTGGGGCAGATACGCAGTATTTT.

V and J are TRBV30 and TRBJ1-2; 7 nucleotides align to TRBD1. Germline V lookup: CDR1 GTSNPN, CDR2 SVGIG (reference sequence). Trimming cost V 3 bases and J 5 bases; bases outside gene matches: 18. This CDR3 region has 17 residues. DNA of the CDR3: TGTGCCTGGAGCGGACAATCAACAGGGGTTCTTTTATATGGCTACACCTTC. Translation gives CAWSGQSTGVLLYGYTF. Complete variable domain (other parts from reference TRBV30 and TRBJ1-2): SQTIHQWPATLVQPVGSPLSLECTVEGTSNPNLYWYRQAAGRGLQLLFYSVGIGQISSEVPQNLSASRPQDRQFILSSKKLLLSDSGFYLCAWSGQSTGVLLYGYTFGSGTRLTVV.

The chain carries TRBV15 and TRBJ1-1; 10 bases map to TRBD1. The V and J ends lost 1 base and 4 bases, in that order; junction bases with no gene match: 15. This CDR3 has 19 residues. Germline CDR1 LNHNV, CDR2 YYDKDF (reference sequence). The CDR3 region has the DNA TGTGCCACCAGCAGAGGACGTAGGGACAGGGGCACAGCGGGCACTGAAGCTTTCTTT. It translates to CATSRGRRDRGTAGTEAFF.